This entry concerns a single T cell receptor (beta chain). Its specific antigen is unknown. Per-base quality was not reported, and no clone a single base away is much larger than it. The data were obtained in a study of blood T cell repertoires in COVID-19 (dated by TCRdb to the early 2020s). In terms of the full investigation: Samples covering the acute and convalescent phases of COVID-19 were provided by collaborators in the United States, Italy and Spain. The material from the prospective study consisted of cDNA or gDNA derived from T cells, B-cell-depleted T cells, or PBMCs. Deeply sampled blood TCRbeta repertoires from subjects exposed to, actively infected with, or recovered from COVID-19 were included in the dataset. Samples came from the ongoing ImmuneRACE study (first 160 participants) plus 1,254 subjects from 6 global collaborators. Where available, HLA class I and class II types were obtained from metadata supplied by the sample provider rather than from assay-based typing. The repertoires were released in a freely available public database intended as a resource for research on the immune response to SARS-CoV-2. Sample metadata almost always included a de-identified subject ID, COVID-19 status, age in years and sex. The full study reports these points: How much clinical and demographic metadata was included differed by source and by participant, and the metadata was provided uncurated.

The collaborating institutions used their own protocols to collect whole blood in K2EDTA tubes. For TCRbeta analysis, collaborator samples were shipped as frozen whole blood, as isolated PBMCs, or as DNA extracted from either sample type. For this chain, trimming is 4 bases at the V end and 1 base at the J end, and the number of junction bases without a gene match is 3. As encoded in the germline V gene (reference sequence), CDR1 is WNHNN while CDR2 is SYGVQD. Including cysteine and phenylalanine, the CDR3 has 15 amino acids. CDR3 DNA is the only sequence kept; it has 45 bases, read in frame from the first base. TCRbeta CDR3 regions were amplified from genomic DNA using the immunoSEQ Assay, a bias-controlled multiplex PCR. The study's own analysis went as follows. The number of nucleated cells in each sample was estimated from the amplification of reference gene primers within the assay. Sequence reads were collapsed and filtered to measure the absolute abundance of every unique TCRbeta CDR3 rearrangement. Productive Simpson clonality was computed per sample as the square root of Simpson's diversity index over productive rearrangements. Held by TCRdb, this immuneACCESS table contains in-frame sequences only and omits some clones. Under half of the omission traces to an unresolved V gene where checked; the cause of the rest is unknown. Clonal size and the V and J genes are those of that table, whereas D and trimming came from the DNA. Here the sample has about 100,000 clones; roughly nine tenths occur a single time. Of the sample, roughly 1.5% falls within the top ten clones.

This TCR was recovered from a human donor with active COVID-19. The donor label of this sample is uncertain. This sequence uses TRBV10-1 and TRBJ1-4; 7 bases in the middle match TRBD1. The sample comprised peripheral blood. The base sequence is TGCGCCAGCAGTGGTTACAGGGGAACTAATGAAAAACTGTTTTTT. Its product reads: CASSGYRGTNEKLFF.